The rows below give T cell receptor beta chains drawn from one sample of a study of OX40 agonist ivuxolimab in advanced cancers. Generated by immunoSEQ multiplex PCR, the TCRdb table keeps only in-frame clones and is missing some. Of tens of thousands of clones listed, around 87% were seen once; the top ten hold roughly 5%. Source: CD4+ or CD8+ T cells sorted from blood, taken in a trial of the OX40 agonist ivuxolimab. The receptors stem from an adult with an advanced solid tumor such as melanoma, head and neck, liver or kidney cancer. Both conserved end residues are part of each CDR3. Fields, in order: CDR3 length, V gene, D gene, J gene, clone size, CDR3 DNA, CDR3 protein. The D gene is left open where the match is weak. The size of a clone is reported for some rows only, either as once, few or many, or as a class for expanded clones.

CDR3 length: 15
V gene: TRBV5-1
D gene: .
J gene: TRBJ1-6
clone size: once
CDR3 DNA: TGCGCCAGCACCCCGTCCATTGATTTGAAATCACCCCTCCACTTT
CDR3 protein: CASTPSIDLKSPLHF

CDR3 length: 15
V gene: TRBV28
D gene: TRBD1
J gene: TRBJ1-3
clone size: .
CDR3 DNA: TGTGCCACGTCGAACAGGGGGAATTTCGAAAACACCATATATTTT
CDR3 protein: CATSNRGNFENTIYF

CDR3 length: 11
V gene: TRBV6-6
D gene: .
J gene: TRBJ1-6
clone size: .
CDR3 DNA: TGTGCCAGCGGCCCGGGTGGGGCCCTCCACTTT
CDR3 protein: CASGPGGALHF

CDR3 length: 16
V gene: TRBV28
D gene: TRBD1
J gene: TRBJ2-3
clone size: few
CDR3 DNA: TGTGCCAGCAGCCGGCCGGGACAGGGGTCCTTGGATACGCAGTATTTT
CDR3 protein: CASSRPGQGSLDTQYF

CDR3 length: 15
V gene: TRBV6-5
D gene: TRBD1
J gene: TRBJ1-3
clone size: .
CDR3 DNA: TGTGCCAGCAGCATGGACAGGGCGAAAGGAAACACCATATATTTT
CDR3 protein: CASSMDRAKGNTIYF

CDR3 length: 16
V gene: TRBV5-4
D gene: TRBD1
J gene: TRBJ1-1
clone size: .
CDR3 DNA: TGTGCCAGCAAAACCGGGACAGGGGCGCGAGCCACTGAAGCTTTCTTT
CDR3 protein: CASKTGTGARATEAFF

CDR3 length: 16
V gene: TRBV5-1
D gene: TRBD2
J gene: TRBJ2-5
clone size: .
CDR3 DNA: TGCGCCAGCAGCACCTTAGCGGGGGGGGTCACAGAGACCCAGTACTTC
CDR3 protein: CASSTLAGGVTETQYF

CDR3 length: 15
V gene: TRBV6-1
D gene: TRBD2
J gene: TRBJ2-1
clone size: once
CDR3 DNA: TGTGCCAGCAGTGAACTAGCGGGAGGAGGCAATGAGCAGTTCTTC
CDR3 protein: CASSELAGGGNEQFF

CDR3 length: 14
V gene: TRBV18
D gene: TRBD1
J gene: TRBJ1-1
clone size: .
CDR3 DNA: TGTGCCAGCTCACCAGGGACAGGGTCAAGTGAAGCTTTCTTT
CDR3 protein: CASSPGTGSSEAFF

CDR3 length: 14
V gene: TRBV5-6
D gene: .
J gene: TRBJ1-1
clone size: once
CDR3 DNA: TGTGCCAGCAGCTTGGGGCAGAGGAACACTGAAGCTTTCTTT
CDR3 protein: CASSLGQRNTEAFF

CDR3 length: 14
V gene: TRBV10-2
D gene: TRBD2
J gene: TRBJ2-7
clone size: .
CDR3 DNA: TGCGCCAGCAACCGACTAGCCGAAACTTACGAGCAGTACTTC
CDR3 protein: CASNRLAETYEQYF

CDR3 length: 14
V gene: TRBV4-1
D gene: .
J gene: TRBJ2-4
clone size: .
CDR3 DNA: TGCGCCAGCAGACCCGGAATTCTAGAAAACATTCAGTACTTC
CDR3 protein: CASRPGILENIQYF

CDR3 length: 13
V gene: TRBV19
D gene: .
J gene: TRBJ2-5
clone size: .
CDR3 DNA: TGTGCCAGTAGTGAGACAGGAGGAGAGACCCAGTACTTC
CDR3 protein: CASSETGGETQYF

CDR3 length: 13
V gene: TRBV28
D gene: .
J gene: TRBJ1-1
clone size: .
CDR3 DNA: TGTGCCAGCAGTTCCTCATTGAACACTGAAGCTTTCTTT
CDR3 protein: CASSSSLNTEAFF

CDR3 length: 12
V gene: TRBV5-1
D gene: TRBD2
J gene: TRBJ2-7
clone size: .
CDR3 DNA: TGCGCCAGCAGCTTGCCAGGACTAGAACAGTACTTC
CDR3 protein: CASSLPGLEQYF

CDR3 length: 13
V gene: TRBV7-2
D gene: .
J gene: TRBJ2-5
clone size: .
CDR3 DNA: TGTGCCAGCAGCTTAGTCCAACAAGAGACCCAGTACTTC
CDR3 protein: CASSLVQQETQYF

CDR3 length: 13
V gene: TRBV6-6
D gene: .
J gene: TRBJ2-7
clone size: .
CDR3 DNA: TGTGCCAGCAGCCAAGGACGGGTCTACGAGCAGTACTTC
CDR3 protein: CASSQGRVYEQYF

CDR3 length: 13
V gene: TRBV4-2
D gene: .
J gene: TRBJ1-2
clone size: .
CDR3 DNA: TGTGCCAGCAGCCAAGACAGGAACTATGGCTACACCTTC
CDR3 protein: CASSQDRNYGYTF

CDR3 length: 13
V gene: TRBV13
D gene: .
J gene: TRBJ2-7
clone size: .
CDR3 DNA: TGTGCCAGCAGCTTAGTCGGAACCTACGAGCAGTACTTC
CDR3 protein: CASSLVGTYEQYF

CDR3 length: 11
V gene: TRBV6-6
D gene: TRBD2
J gene: TRBJ2-5
clone size: .
CDR3 DNA: TGTGCCAGCAGTCCGGGACTAGCGGAGTACTTC
CDR3 protein: CASSPGLAEYF

CDR3 length: 13
V gene: TRBV6-5
D gene: .
J gene: TRBJ1-1
clone size: once
CDR3 DNA: TGTGCCAGCAGTGAGCATAGGAACACTGAAGCTTTCTTT
CDR3 protein: CASSEHRNTEAFF

CDR3 length: 14
V gene: TRBV11-2
D gene: .
J gene: TRBJ1-1
clone size: .
CDR3 DNA: TGTGCCAGCAGGCCCGGGACACCGAACACTGAAGCTTTCTTT
CDR3 protein: CASRPGTPNTEAFF

CDR3 length: 14
V gene: TRBV19
D gene: .
J gene: TRBJ2-2
clone size: .
CDR3 DNA: TGTGCCAGTATAGAGGGGCCGAACACCGGGGAGCTGTTTTTT
CDR3 protein: CASIEGPNTGELFF

CDR3 length: 15
V gene: TRBV6-1
D gene: TRBD1
J gene: TRBJ1-5
clone size: .
CDR3 DNA: TGTGCCAGCGGCCCCAGGGGGTCTAGCAATCAGCCCCAGCATTTT
CDR3 protein: CASGPRGSSNQPQHF

CDR3 length: 13
V gene: TRBV7-2
D gene: .
J gene: TRBJ2-3
clone size: .
CDR3 DNA: TGTGCCAGCAGCTTCCGGGGCACAGATACGCAGTATTTT
CDR3 protein: CASSFRGTDTQYF

CDR3 length: 13
V gene: TRBV7-3
D gene: .
J gene: TRBJ2-7
clone size: once
CDR3 DNA: TGTGCCAGCAGCCTCCTCCTCAGGGACGAGCAGTACTTC
CDR3 protein: CASSLLLRDEQYF

CDR3 length: 14
V gene: TRBV5-6
D gene: TRBD1
J gene: TRBJ2-7
clone size: once
CDR3 DNA: TGTGCCAGCAGCCTCCGGGACAGAACCTACGAGCAGTACTTC
CDR3 protein: CASSLRDRTYEQYF

CDR3 length: 16
V gene: TRBV4-3
D gene: .
J gene: TRBJ2-2
clone size: .
CDR3 DNA: TGCGCCAGCTCCCGGAGGTGGGGGACGAACACCGGGGAGCTGTTTTTT
CDR3 protein: CASSRRWGTNTGELFF

CDR3 length: 13
V gene: TRBV6-9
D gene: TRBD1
J gene: TRBJ1-6
clone size: .
CDR3 DNA: TGTGCCAGCCAGGGGGGAAATAATTCACCCCTCCACTTT
CDR3 protein: CASQGGNNSPLHF

CDR3 length: 13
V gene: TRBV28
D gene: .
J gene: TRBJ2-2
clone size: .
CDR3 DNA: TGTGCCACCAGACCAGGGAACACCGGGGAGCTGTTTTTT
CDR3 protein: CATRPGNTGELFF

CDR3 length: 14
V gene: TRBV7-9
D gene: .
J gene: TRBJ1-1
clone size: .
CDR3 DNA: TGTGCCAGCAGCTCCAGCAGCTTGAACACTGAAGCTTTCTTT
CDR3 protein: CASSSSSLNTEAFF

CDR3 length: 15
V gene: TRBV5-1
D gene: TRBD2
J gene: TRBJ2-5
clone size: once
CDR3 DNA: TGCGCCAGCAGTTTGGAGACTAGCGGGAGTGAGACCCAGTACTTC
CDR3 protein: CASSLETSGSETQYF

CDR3 length: 13
V gene: TRBV21-1
D gene: .
J gene: TRBJ2-2
clone size: .
CDR3 DNA: TGTGCCAGCAGCAAACAGGGAACCGGGGAGCTGTTTTTT
CDR3 protein: CASSKQGTGELFF

CDR3 length: 18
V gene: TRBV9
D gene: TRBD1
J gene: TRBJ2-6
clone size: .
CDR3 DNA: TGTGCCAGCAGCGTAGACCCTGACAGGGGAACTGGGGCCAACGTCCTGACTTTC
CDR3 protein: CASSVDPDRGTGANVLTF

CDR3 length: 18
V gene: TRBV7-3
D gene: TRBD2
J gene: TRBJ2-1
clone size: few
CDR3 DNA: TGTGCCAGCAGCTTAGGGACTAGCGGGAGACGTTTGGGCAATGAGCAGTTCTTC
CDR3 protein: CASSLGTSGRRLGNEQFF

CDR3 length: 12
V gene: TRBV29-1
D gene: TRBD2
J gene: TRBJ2-7
clone size: .
CDR3 DNA: TGCAGCGGAGCGGGAGGGCCGGACGAGCAGTACTTC
CDR3 protein: CSGAGGPDEQYF

CDR3 length: 12
V gene: TRBV2
D gene: .
J gene: TRBJ2-1
clone size: .
CDR3 DNA: TGTGCCAGCAGTGTTCTTGGGAATGAGCAGTTCTTC
CDR3 protein: CASSVLGNEQFF

CDR3 length: 15
V gene: TRBV27
D gene: TRBD2
J gene: TRBJ2-1
clone size: few
CDR3 DNA: TGTGCCAGCAGCTCGCCAGGGAGGGCCAAGCATGAGCAGTTCTTC
CDR3 protein: CASSSPGRAKHEQFF

CDR3 length: 14
V gene: TRBV5-1
D gene: TRBD1
J gene: TRBJ2-5
clone size: .
CDR3 DNA: TGCGCCAGCAGCTTGGTAGGGGGCCGGGAGACCCAGTACTTC
CDR3 protein: CASSLVGGRETQYF

CDR3 length: 14
V gene: TRBV5-4
D gene: .
J gene: TRBJ1-5
clone size: .
CDR3 DNA: TGTGCCAGCAGCCGAGACAGGCTCCATCAGCCCCAGCATTTT
CDR3 protein: CASSRDRLHQPQHF

CDR3 length: 15
V gene: TRBV2
D gene: .
J gene: TRBJ1-1
clone size: .
CDR3 DNA: TGTGCCAGCGCAAAACTTGCGGCCAGGCCGCATGAAGCTTTCTTT
CDR3 protein: CASAKLAARPHEAFF